A selection of T cell receptor beta chains follows, all from one sample in a study of identical twins. TCRdb re-derived calls from the 5' RACE reads in MiXCR, one entry per CDR3 protein. The data hold fewer than 250,000 distinct CDR3 sequences, with roughly 7% observed a single time. This sample also belongs to another study, concerning yellow fever vaccine responses in identical twins.

Source material: memory (CD45RO+) T cells sorted from blood. Receptors originate from a woman between 18 and 29 years old in good health. Both conserved end residues are part of each CDR3. Each record gives: V gene, D gene, J gene, clone size, CDR3 length, CDR3 protein, CDR3 DNA. The D gene is left open where the match is weak. Expanded clones are given a class, and other clones once, few, many or no size at all.

v_gene: TRBV7-2
d_gene: TRBD2
j_gene: TRBJ2-1
abundance: NA
len: 16
CDR3aa: CASSPVGTSGYNEQFF
CDR3nt: TGTGCCAGCAGCCCCGTAGGGACTAGCGGTTACAATGAGCAGTTCTTC

v_gene: TRBV11-1
d_gene: TRBD1
j_gene: TRBJ1-1
abundance: NA
len: 18
CDR3aa: CASSLGGRGRGLNTEAFF
CDR3nt: TGTGCCAGCAGCTTAGGAGGCAGGGGGCGCGGGTTGAACACTGAAGCTTTCTTT

v_gene: TRBV3-1
d_gene: NA
j_gene: TRBJ1-5
abundance: many
len: 16
CDR3aa: CASSQGVGSSNQPQHF
CDR3nt: TGTGCCAGCAGCCAAGGTGTTGGCAGTAGCAATCAGCCCCAGCATTTT

v_gene: TRBV7-2
d_gene: TRBD2
j_gene: TRBJ2-5
abundance: few
len: 14
CDR3aa: CASSPLAGGGTQYF
CDR3nt: TGTGCCAGCAGCCCCCTAGCGGGGGGGGGGACCCAGTACTTC

v_gene: TRBV7-6
d_gene: NA
j_gene: TRBJ1-3
abundance: few
len: 15
CDR3aa: CASSLAFDGGNTIYF
CDR3nt: TGTGCCAGCAGCTTAGCCTTCGACGGTGGAAACACCATATATTTT

v_gene: TRBV24-1
d_gene: TRBD1
j_gene: TRBJ2-3
abundance: many
len: 16
CDR3aa: CATSATGQGSTDTQYF
CDR3nt: TGTGCCACCAGTGCTACGGGACAGGGGTCCACAGATACGCAGTATTTT

v_gene: TRBV18
d_gene: NA
j_gene: TRBJ1-3
abundance: many
len: 13
CDR3aa: CASTENRGNTIYF
CDR3nt: TGTGCCAGCACCGAAAACCGCGGAAACACCATATATTTT

v_gene: TRBV29-1
d_gene: NA
j_gene: TRBJ1-1
abundance: many
len: 14
CDR3aa: CSVVTGTANTEAFF
CDR3nt: TGCAGCGTTGTCACAGGGACGGCGAACACTGAAGCTTTCTTT

v_gene: TRBV4-1
d_gene: NA
j_gene: TRBJ2-3
abundance: many
len: 15
CDR3aa: CASSQGAGWTDTQYF
CDR3nt: TGCGCCAGCAGCCAAGGGGCAGGGTGGACAGATACGCAGTATTTT

v_gene: TRBV20-1
d_gene: TRBD2
j_gene: TRBJ2-1
abundance: few
len: 16
CDR3aa: CSARRQAGGPVYEQFF
CDR3nt: TGCAGTGCTAGGCGCCAAGCGGGGGGGCCAGTCTATGAGCAGTTCTTC

v_gene: TRBV5-1
d_gene: NA
j_gene: TRBJ2-7
abundance: many
len: 17
CDR3aa: CASSISTGTHNSYEQYF
CDR3nt: TGCGCCAGCAGCATATCGACCGGGACACATAACTCCTACGAGCAGTACTTC

v_gene: TRBV2
d_gene: NA
j_gene: TRBJ2-7
abundance: NA
len: 12
CDR3aa: CASRPPGEEQYF
CDR3nt: TGTGCCAGCAGACCACCAGGGGAAGAGCAGTACTTC

v_gene: TRBV9
d_gene: NA
j_gene: TRBJ2-3
abundance: few
len: 15
CDR3aa: CASSLRGEDTDTQYF
CDR3nt: TGTGCCAGCAGCCTCAGGGGGGAGGACACAGATACGCAGTATTTT

v_gene: TRBV14
d_gene: NA
j_gene: TRBJ1-3
abundance: few
len: 15
CDR3aa: CASSQDPGRQATIYF
CDR3nt: TGTGCCAGCAGCCAAGATCCGGGACGGCAAGCCACCATATATTTT

v_gene: TRBV6-5
d_gene: NA
j_gene: TRBJ1-2
abundance: NA
len: 16
CDR3aa: CASSYGIRQRSDGYTF
CDR3nt: TGTGCCAGCAGTTACGGGATCCGACAGAGGTCGGATGGCTACACCTTC

v_gene: TRBV7-7
d_gene: NA
j_gene: TRBJ2-5
abundance: NA
len: 17
CDR3aa: CASSLGRGSSALETQYF
CDR3nt: TGTGCCAGCAGCTTGGGAAGAGGTAGCAGCGCCCTAGAGACCCAGTACTTC

v_gene: TRBV20-1
d_gene: NA
j_gene: TRBJ2-2
abundance: NA
len: 14
CDR3aa: CSARRGTPTGELFF
CDR3nt: TGCAGTGCTAGAAGGGGGACACCCACCGGGGAGCTGTTTTTT

v_gene: TRBV5-6
d_gene: NA
j_gene: TRBJ2-1
abundance: NA
len: 14
CDR3aa: CASSLPPHTNEQFF
CDR3nt: TGTGCCAGCAGCTTGCCGCCACACACCAATGAGCAGTTCTTC

v_gene: TRBV5-1
d_gene: NA
j_gene: TRBJ2-5
abundance: few
len: 14
CDR3aa: CASSLELGQETQYF
CDR3nt: TGCGCCAGCAGCTTGGAACTAGGCCAAGAGACCCAGTACTTC

v_gene: TRBV10-3
d_gene: TRBD1
j_gene: TRBJ1-1
abundance: many
len: 16
CDR3aa: CAIRTDRGTVWSEAFF
CDR3nt: TGTGCCATCAGGACGGACAGGGGGACGGTATGGTCTGAAGCTTTCTTT

v_gene: TRBV29-1
d_gene: TRBD2
j_gene: TRBJ2-5
abundance: NA
len: 14
CDR3aa: CSGKSGTGGETQYF
CDR3nt: TGCAGCGGCAAGTCCGGGACGGGGGGAGAGACCCAGTACTTC

v_gene: TRBV29-1
d_gene: NA
j_gene: TRBJ2-3
abundance: many
len: 13
CDR3aa: CSVRALDTDTQYF
CDR3nt: TGCAGCGTTCGGGCCCTCGACACAGATACGCAGTATTTT

v_gene: TRBV20-1
d_gene: TRBD1
j_gene: TRBJ2-7
abundance: NA
len: 14
CDR3aa: CSASYRGPFYEQYF
CDR3nt: TGCAGTGCTAGCTACAGGGGGCCCTTCTACGAGCAGTACTTC

v_gene: TRBV5-1
d_gene: TRBD1
j_gene: TRBJ2-1
abundance: few
len: 13
CDR3aa: CASSLAGQGEQFF
CDR3nt: TGCGCCAGCAGCTTGGCTGGACAGGGCGAGCAGTTCTTC

v_gene: TRBV7-6
d_gene: TRBD2
j_gene: TRBJ2-1
abundance: NA
len: 16
CDR3aa: CASSPPGGGRYNEQFF
CDR3nt: TGTGCCAGCAGCCCCCCCGGGGGGGGCCGCTACAATGAGCAGTTCTTC

v_gene: TRBV6-1
d_gene: TRBD2
j_gene: TRBJ2-4
abundance: few
len: 15
CDR3aa: CASSPPGGGENIQYF
CDR3nt: TGTGCCAGCAGCCCACCCGGTGGGGGGGAAAACATTCAGTACTTC

v_gene: TRBV18
d_gene: NA
j_gene: TRBJ1-1
abundance: few
len: 14
CDR3aa: CASSEVQGGTEAFF
CDR3nt: TGTGCCAGCTCAGAAGTTCAGGGAGGTACTGAAGCTTTCTTT

v_gene: TRBV11-2
d_gene: NA
j_gene: TRBJ2-5
abundance: NA
len: 16
CDR3aa: CASTSGGRWAQETQYF
CDR3nt: TGTGCCAGCACCTCCGGAGGACGGTGGGCGCAAGAGACCCAGTACTTC

v_gene: TRBV5-4
d_gene: NA
j_gene: TRBJ2-7
abundance: many
len: 12
CDR3aa: CASSLVGYEQYF
CDR3nt: TGTGCCAGCAGCTTGGTCGGTTACGAGCAGTACTTC

v_gene: TRBV29-1
d_gene: NA
j_gene: TRBJ2-7
abundance: few
len: 12
CDR3aa: CSVDLPEGEQYF
CDR3nt: TGCAGCGTTGACCTGCCCGAGGGCGAGCAGTACTTC

v_gene: TRBV3-1
d_gene: NA
j_gene: TRBJ1-6
abundance: NA
len: 12
CDR3aa: CASSQDFSPLHF
CDR3nt: TGTGCCAGCAGCCAAGATTTTTCACCCCTCCACTTT